A selection of T cell receptor beta chains follows, all from one sample in a study of T cells expressing NK-cell markers. One entry per CDR3 protein, without DNA, is what TCRdb gives after re-calling the 5' RACE reads. Recorded for this sample: about 550,000 distinct CDR3 sequences. The material sequenced was blood T cells: a sorted CD56 or NKG2C T cell subset, CD4+ or CD8+ T cells, or bulk PBMC T cells (not recorded which). All receptors come from a young man in good health. Each CDR3 is given with its conserved first and last residue.

CDR3 protein: CASSSLFDTEAFF; V gene: TRBV5-1; J gene: TRBJ1-1
CDR3 protein: CASSLFRDYDTQYF; V gene: TRBV5-1; J gene: TRBJ2-3
CDR3 protein: CASSLSLVTVGFDYEQYF; V gene: TRBV12-3/TRBV12-4; J gene: TRBJ2-7
CDR3 protein: CASSSSSGQKFGNEQFF; V gene: TRBV5-4; J gene: TRBJ2-1
CDR3 protein: CASSRRKTGADTQYF; V gene: TRBV5-4; J gene: TRBJ2-3
CDR3 protein: CASRQGIYGYTF; V gene: TRBV12-3/TRBV12-4; J gene: TRBJ1-2
CDR3 protein: CASSPGATSESPGELFF; V gene: TRBV4-1; J gene: TRBJ2-2
CDR3 protein: CASTHLAGGPGEQFF; V gene: TRBV12-3/TRBV12-4; J gene: TRBJ2-1
CDR3 protein: CATSDPASGSYPTSYNEQFF; V gene: TRBV24-1; J gene: TRBJ2-1
CDR3 protein: CASSSGFGMSYEQYF; V gene: TRBV12-3/TRBV12-4; J gene: TRBJ2-7
CDR3 protein: CASSPMASGASTEAFF; V gene: TRBV12-3/TRBV12-4; J gene: TRBJ1-1
CDR3 protein: CASSLGGGPSYTF; V gene: TRBV7-6; J gene: TRBJ1-2
CDR3 protein: CASSPRLAGEATGELFF; V gene: TRBV12-3/TRBV12-4; J gene: TRBJ2-2
CDR3 protein: CASSLLAGEPTDTQYF; V gene: TRBV5-6; J gene: TRBJ2-3
CDR3 protein: CASSQEGAVYEQYF; V gene: TRBV3-1; J gene: TRBJ2-7
CDR3 protein: CASSPGGMPLNIQYF; V gene: TRBV12-3/TRBV12-4; J gene: TRBJ2-4
CDR3 protein: CAGGGPGSQHF; V gene: TRBV29-1; J gene: TRBJ1-5
CDR3 protein: CASSPSGATNEKLFF; V gene: TRBV6-5; J gene: TRBJ1-4
CDR3 protein: CASTTSGRATDTQYF; V gene: TRBV28; J gene: TRBJ2-3
CDR3 protein: CASSGPDTQYF; V gene: TRBV7-8; J gene: TRBJ2-3
CDR3 protein: CASSKLGLAGTGELFF; V gene: TRBV21-1; J gene: TRBJ2-2